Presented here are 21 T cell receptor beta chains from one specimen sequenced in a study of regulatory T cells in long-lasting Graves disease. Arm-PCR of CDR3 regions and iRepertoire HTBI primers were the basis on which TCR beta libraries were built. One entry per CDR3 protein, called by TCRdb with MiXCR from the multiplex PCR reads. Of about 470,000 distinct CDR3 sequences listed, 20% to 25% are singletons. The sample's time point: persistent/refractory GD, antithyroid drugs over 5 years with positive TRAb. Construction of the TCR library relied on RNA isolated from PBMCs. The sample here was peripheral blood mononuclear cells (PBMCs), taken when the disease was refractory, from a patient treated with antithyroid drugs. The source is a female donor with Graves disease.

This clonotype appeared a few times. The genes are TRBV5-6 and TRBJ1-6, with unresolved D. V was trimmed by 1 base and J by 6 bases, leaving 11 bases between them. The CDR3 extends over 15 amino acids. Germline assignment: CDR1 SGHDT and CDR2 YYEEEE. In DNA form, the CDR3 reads TGTGCCAGCAGCTTGCAGCAGACTATTAATTCACCCCTCCACTTT. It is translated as CASSLQQTINSPLHF.

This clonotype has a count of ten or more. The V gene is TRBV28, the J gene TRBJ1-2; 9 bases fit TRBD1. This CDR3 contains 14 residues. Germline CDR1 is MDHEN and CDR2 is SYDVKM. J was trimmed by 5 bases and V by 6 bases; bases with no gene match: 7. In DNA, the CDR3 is TGTGCCAGCAGGATCGGGACAGGGCCGTATGGCTACACCTTC. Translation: CASRIGTGPYGYTF.

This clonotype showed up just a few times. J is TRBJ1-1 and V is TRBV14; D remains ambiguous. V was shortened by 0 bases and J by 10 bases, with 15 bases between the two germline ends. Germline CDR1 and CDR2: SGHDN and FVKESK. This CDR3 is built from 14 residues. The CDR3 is CASSQDVALQRAFF. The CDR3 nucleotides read TGTGCCAGCAGCCAAGATGTGGCCCTACAGCGAGCTTTCTTT.

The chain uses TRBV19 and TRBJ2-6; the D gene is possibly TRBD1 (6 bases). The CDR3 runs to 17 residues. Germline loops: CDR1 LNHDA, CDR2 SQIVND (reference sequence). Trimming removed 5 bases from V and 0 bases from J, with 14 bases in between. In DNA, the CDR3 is TGTGCCAGTAGTCCTCAGGGGTTAAGCTCTGGGGCCAACGTCCTGACTTTC. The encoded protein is CASSPQGLSSGANVLTF.

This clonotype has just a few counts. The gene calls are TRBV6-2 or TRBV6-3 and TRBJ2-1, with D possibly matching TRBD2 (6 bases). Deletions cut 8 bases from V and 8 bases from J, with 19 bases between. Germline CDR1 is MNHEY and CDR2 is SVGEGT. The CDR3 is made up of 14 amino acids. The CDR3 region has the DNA TGTGCCAGCGAATCCCTTGGGAGGTCAGATGAGCAGTTCTTC. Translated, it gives CASESLGRSDEQFF.

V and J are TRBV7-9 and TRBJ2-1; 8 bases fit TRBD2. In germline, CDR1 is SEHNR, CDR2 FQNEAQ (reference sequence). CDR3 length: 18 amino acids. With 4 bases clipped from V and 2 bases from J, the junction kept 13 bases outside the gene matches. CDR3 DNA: TGTGCCAGCAGCTCTTTCCTCGCTACAGCGGGAGCCTACAATGAGCAGTTCTTC. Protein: CASSSFLATAGAYNEQFF.

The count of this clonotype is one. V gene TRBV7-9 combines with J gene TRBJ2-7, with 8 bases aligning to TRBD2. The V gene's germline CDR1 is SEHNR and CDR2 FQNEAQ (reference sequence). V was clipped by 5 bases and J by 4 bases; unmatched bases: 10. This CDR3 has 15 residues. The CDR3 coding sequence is TGTGCCAGCAGCATGCCGGGACTAGGGGCTTACGAGCAGTACTTC. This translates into CASSMPGLGAYEQYF.

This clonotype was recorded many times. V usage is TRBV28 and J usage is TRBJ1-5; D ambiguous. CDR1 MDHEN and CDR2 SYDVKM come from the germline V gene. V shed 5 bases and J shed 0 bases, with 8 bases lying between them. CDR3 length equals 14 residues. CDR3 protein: CASSREDSNQPQHF. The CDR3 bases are TGTGCCAGCAGTAGGGAGGATAGCAATCAGCCCCAGCATTTT.

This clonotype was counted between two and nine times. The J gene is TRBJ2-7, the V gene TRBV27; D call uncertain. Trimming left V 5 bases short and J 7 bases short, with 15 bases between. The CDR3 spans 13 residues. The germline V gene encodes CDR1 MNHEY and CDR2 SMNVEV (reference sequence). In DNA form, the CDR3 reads TGTGCCAGCAGTCCAATGATAAGTGGTGAGCAGTACTTC. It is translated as CASSPMISGEQYF.

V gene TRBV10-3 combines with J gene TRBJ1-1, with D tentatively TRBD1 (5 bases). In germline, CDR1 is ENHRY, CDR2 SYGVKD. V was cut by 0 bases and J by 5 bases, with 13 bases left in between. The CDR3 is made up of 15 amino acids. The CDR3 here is CAISESGQGGTEAFF. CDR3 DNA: TGTGCCATCAGTGAGTCGGGTCAGGGCGGTACTGAAGCTTTCTTT.

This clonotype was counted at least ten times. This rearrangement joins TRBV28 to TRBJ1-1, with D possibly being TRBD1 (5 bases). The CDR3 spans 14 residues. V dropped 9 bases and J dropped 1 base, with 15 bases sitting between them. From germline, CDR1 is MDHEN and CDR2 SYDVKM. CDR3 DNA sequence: TGTGCCAGTATAACGGGGGGGGGGAACACTGAAGCTTTCTTT. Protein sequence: CASITGGGNTEAFF.

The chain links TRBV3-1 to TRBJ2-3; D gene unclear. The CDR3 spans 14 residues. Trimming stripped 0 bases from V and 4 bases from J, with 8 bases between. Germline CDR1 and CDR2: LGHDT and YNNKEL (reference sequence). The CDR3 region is CASSQDRLPDTQYF. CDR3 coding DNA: TGTGCCAGCAGCCAAGACAGGCTACCAGATACGCAGTATTTT.

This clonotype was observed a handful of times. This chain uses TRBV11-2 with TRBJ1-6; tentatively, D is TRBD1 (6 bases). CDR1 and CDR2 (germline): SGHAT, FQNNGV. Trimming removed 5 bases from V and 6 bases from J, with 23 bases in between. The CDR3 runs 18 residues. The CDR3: CASSQGPSRVLSNSPLHF. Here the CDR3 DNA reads TGTGCCAGCAGCCAGGGGCCCTCCAGGGTACTATCTAATTCACCCCTCCACTTT.

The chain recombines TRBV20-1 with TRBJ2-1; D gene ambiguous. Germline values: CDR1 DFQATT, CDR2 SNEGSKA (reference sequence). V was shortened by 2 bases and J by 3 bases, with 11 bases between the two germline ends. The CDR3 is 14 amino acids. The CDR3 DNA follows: TGCAGTGCTAGACGGCGAAGAAACTACAATGAGCAGTTCTTC. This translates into CSARRRRNYNEQFF.

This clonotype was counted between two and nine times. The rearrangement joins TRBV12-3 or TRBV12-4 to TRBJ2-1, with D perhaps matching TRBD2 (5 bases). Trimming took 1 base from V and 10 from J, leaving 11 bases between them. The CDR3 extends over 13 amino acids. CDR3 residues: CASSLGETREQFF. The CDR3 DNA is TGTGCCAGCAGTTTAGGGGAGACACGGGAGCAGTTCTTC.

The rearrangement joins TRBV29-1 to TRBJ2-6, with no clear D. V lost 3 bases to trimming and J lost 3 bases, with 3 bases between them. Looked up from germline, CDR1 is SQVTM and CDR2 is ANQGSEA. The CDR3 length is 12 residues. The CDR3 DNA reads TGCAGCGTTGATGGTGGGGCCAACGTCCTGACTTTC. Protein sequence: CSVDGGANVLTF.

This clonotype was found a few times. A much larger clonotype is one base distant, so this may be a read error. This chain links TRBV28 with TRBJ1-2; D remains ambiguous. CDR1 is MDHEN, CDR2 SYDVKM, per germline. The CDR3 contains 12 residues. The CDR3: CASLSENYGCTF. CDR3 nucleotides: TGTGCCAGCCTATCAGAAAACTATGGCTGCACCTTC.

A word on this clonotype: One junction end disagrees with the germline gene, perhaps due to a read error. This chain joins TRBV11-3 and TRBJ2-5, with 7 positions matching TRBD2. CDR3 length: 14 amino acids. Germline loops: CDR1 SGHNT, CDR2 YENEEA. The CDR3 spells CTSGIPGGQETQYF. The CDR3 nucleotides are TGTACCAGCGGCATACCCGGGGGGCAAGAGACCCAGTACTTC. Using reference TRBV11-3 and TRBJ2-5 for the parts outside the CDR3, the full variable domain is EAGVVQSPRYKIIEKKQPVAFWCNPISGHNTLYWYLQNLGQGPELLIRYENEEAVDDSQLPKDRFSAERLKGVDSTLKIQPAELGDSAVYLCTSGIPGGQETQYFGPGTRLLVL.

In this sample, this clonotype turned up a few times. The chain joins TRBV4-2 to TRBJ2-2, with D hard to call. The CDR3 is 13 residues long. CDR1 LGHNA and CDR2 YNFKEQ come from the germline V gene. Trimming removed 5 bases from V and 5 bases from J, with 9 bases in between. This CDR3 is CASSTRKTGELFF. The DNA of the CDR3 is TGTGCCAGCAGCACCCGAAAGACCGGGGAGCTGTTTTTT.

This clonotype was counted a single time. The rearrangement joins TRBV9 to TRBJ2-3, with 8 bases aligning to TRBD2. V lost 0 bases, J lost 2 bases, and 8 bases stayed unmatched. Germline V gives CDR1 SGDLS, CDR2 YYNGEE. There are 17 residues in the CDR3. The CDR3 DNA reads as TGTGCCAGCAGCGTAGTCGGGGGGGGGGTCTTCACAGATACGCAGTATTTT. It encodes CASSVVGGGVFTDTQYF.

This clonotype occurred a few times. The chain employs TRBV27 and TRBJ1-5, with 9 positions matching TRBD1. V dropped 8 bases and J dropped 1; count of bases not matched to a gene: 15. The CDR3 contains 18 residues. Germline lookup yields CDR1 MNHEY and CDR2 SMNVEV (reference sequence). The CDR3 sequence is CASGNRDRALMSNQPQHF. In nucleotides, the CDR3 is TGTGCCAGCGGGAACCGGGACAGGGCTCTTATGAGCAATCAGCCCCAGCATTTT.